This TCR beta chain is from a study of cytomegalovirus exposure and HLA in healthy donors. General study results and limits: The investigators catalogued 150 to 200 TCR beta chains as cytomegalovirus-associated.

PCR primers comprised 60 Vbeta and 13 Jbeta primers. Measured with immunoSEQ multiplex PCR; TCRdb has only the in-frame clones, and not every one. The sample has 150,000 to 200,000 clones, around 86% seen once; the top ten hold about 0.84%. The CDR3 runs to 18 residues. V shed 2 bases, J shed 6 bases, and the junction held 13 bases outside the gene matches. The V gene's germline CDR1 is KGHSH and CDR2 LQKENI. As to this clone: Its antigen is currently unknown.

The origin of this receptor is a woman aged 18-30 years in good health and CMV-seronegative. The chain uses TRBV18 and TRBJ2-2; 9 positions agree with TRBD2. The sequenced material came from PBMCs. The CDR3 loop reads CASSPYRSVAGVAGELFF. The CDR3 nucleotides are TGTGCCAGCTCACCATATCGGAGTGTAGCGGGAGTTGCCGGGGAGCTGTTTTTT.